The 29 T cell receptor beta chains given below trace back to one sample, sequenced in a study of cytomegalovirus exposure and HLA in healthy donors. This PCR relied on a set of 60 Vbeta primers and 13 Jbeta primers. Generated by immunoSEQ multiplex PCR, the TCRdb table keeps only in-frame clones and is missing some. In the table there are under 200,000 clones, less than 90% of which are singletons. Sequenced material: PBMCs. These receptor sequences come from a man aged 18 to 29 in good health and CMV-seronegative.

The chain recombines TRBV6-1 with TRBJ1-4, with D possibly matching TRBD1 (5 bases). Germline assignment: CDR1 MNHNS and CDR2 SASEGT. The CDR3 is 14 residues long. Trimming stripped 4 bases from V and 3 bases from J, with 9 bases between. The chain's CDR3 is CASSVTGANEKLFF. For the CDR3, the DNA is TGTGCCAGCAGTGTGACGGGGGCTAATGAAAAACTGTTTTTT.

The sample holds a few counts of this clone. J is TRBJ2-7 and V is TRBV19, with TRBD2 matching 9 bases. Germline trimming cut 3 bases from V and 0 bases from J; bases unmatched to any gene: 3. The CDR3 extends over 15 amino acids. The germline V gene has CDR1 LNHDA and CDR2 SQIVND (reference sequence). The CDR3 loop reads CASSINSGSSYEQYF. CDR3 bases: TGTGCCAGTAGTATTAATAGCGGGAGCTCCTACGAGCAGTACTTC.

The rearrangement links TRBV28 to TRBJ1-4, with D hard to call. Germline CDR1 and CDR2: MDHEN and SYDVKM. The V end lost 5 bases, the J end lost 7 bases, and 17 bases lay between the germline ends. This CDR3 region has 15 residues. In DNA form, the CDR3 reads TGTGCCAGCAGTCTCCCCGAAGGAGGTGGTGAAAAACTGTTTTTT. Amino acids: CASSLPEGGGEKLFF.

The chain employs TRBV5-4 and TRBJ2-3; 9 positions agree with TRBD1. This CDR3 region has 14 residues. The ends lost 2 bases at V and 2 bases at J; junction bases unmatched: 0. Germline CDR1 reads SGHNT; CDR2 reads YYREEE (reference sequence). This CDR3 reads CASSLQGATDTQYF. Written as DNA, the CDR3 is TGTGCCAGCAGCTTACAGGGGGCCACAGATACGCAGTATTTT. Combining the CDR3 with reference TRBV5-4 and TRBJ2-3 gives the whole variable domain ETGVTQSPTHLIKTRGQQVTLRCSSQSGHNTVSWYQQALGQGPQFIFQYYREEENGRGNFPPRFSGLQFPNYSSELNVNALELDDSALYLCASSLQGATDTQYFGPGTRLTVL.

The chain has TRBV7-9 and TRBJ1-2; a possible D gene is TRBD1 (6 bases). This CDR3 region has 12 residues. Germline CDR1 SEHNR, CDR2 FQNEAQ (reference sequence). The CDR3 sequence: CSVPGESYGYTF. The CDR3 DNA reads as TGTTCCGTCCCAGGGGAGAGCTATGGCTACACCTTC. The entire variable domain, with the rest obtained from reference TRBV7-9 and TRBJ1-2, is as follows: DTGVSQNPRHKITKRGQNVTFRCDPISEHNRLYWYRQTLGQGPEFLTYFQNEAQLEKSRLLSDRFSAERPKGSFSTLEIQRTEQGDSAMYLCSVPGESYGYTFGSGTRLTVV.

Comment on this clone: At one boundary the junction diverges from the germline segment, which might be a read error. The same CDR3 arises from other DNA sequences in this sample as well. V is TRBV4-1 and J is TRBJ1-4, with a possible D match to TRBD1 (6 bases). CDR1 and CDR2 from the germline V gene are MGHRA and YSYEKL. The CDR3 covers 17 residues. The CDR3 protein is CASSQEPAGTTNEKLFF. For the CDR3, the DNA is TGCGCCAGCAGCCAAGAGCCCGCCGGGACAACCAATGAAAAACTGTTTTTT.

This sequence joins TRBV19 and TRBJ2-2; 10 bases map to TRBD2. Trimming at V came to 7 bases and at J to 3 bases, leaving 20 bases not matched to a gene. The CDR3 contains 20 residues. Germline V lookup: CDR1 LNHDA, CDR2 SQIVND (reference sequence). This chain's CDR3 is CASKILGKVTGTSDTGELFF. The CDR3, as DNA: TGTGCCAGTAAGATTCTCGGTAAAGTAACCGGGACTAGCGACACCGGGGAGCTGTTTTTT.

This clone was seen only a few times. This sequence joins TRBV19 and TRBJ1-1; perhaps TRBD1 as D (6 bases). The CDR3 extends over 13 amino acids. The V end was cut by 3 bases, the J end by 5 bases, with 10 bases between. Germline CDR1 and CDR2: LNHDA and SQIVND (reference sequence). CDR3 residues: CASSIRGETEAFF. CDR3 bases: TGTGCCAGTAGTATCAGGGGAGAGACTGAAGCTTTCTTT.

The chain couples TRBV2 to TRBJ2-7, with D tentatively TRBD1 (5 bases). Germline CDR1 is SNHLY and CDR2 is FYNNEI. Trimming took off 1 base at V and 6 bases at J, with 13 bases between the two ends. The CDR3 covers 14 residues. CDR3 in DNA: TGTGCCAGCAGTGAAGTACAGGTTCGAGTCGAGCAGTACTTC. Amino acid sequence: CASSEVQVRVEQYF.

V and J are TRBV18 and TRBJ2-3, with 9 bases aligning to TRBD2. The V and J ends lost 5 bases and 9 bases, in that order; junction bases with no gene match: 9. Per germline, CDR1 KGHSH and CDR2 LQKENI. This CDR3 is 14 amino acids long. The CDR3 DNA sequence: TGTGCCAGCTCAGATCTAGCGGGGAAATGGACGCAGTATTTT. This codes for CASSDLAGKWTQYF.

This clone was seen just once. V is TRBV27 and J is TRBJ2-7, with a weak D call TRBD1 (5 bases). Trimming removed 2 bases from V and 5 bases from J, with 10 bases in between. The CDR3 totals 13 residues. Germline V gene lookup returns CDR1 MNHEY and CDR2 SMNVEV (reference sequence). This CDR3 is CASSLQGFHEQYF. DNA of the CDR3: TGTGCCAGCAGTTTACAGGGATTCCACGAGCAGTACTTC.

This rearrangement joins TRBV19 to TRBJ2-1; 7 positions match TRBD2. V lost 7 bases, J lost 6 bases, and 33 bases stayed unmatched. This CDR3 has 22 residues. CDR1 is LNHDA, CDR2 SQIVND, per germline (reference sequence). Written as DNA, the CDR3 is TGTGCCAGTACGGACATGCTGGGGGGGACGGCTGAAACCCCCACGAAGGTCAATGAGCAGTTCTTC. It codes for CASTDMLGGTAETPTKVNEQFF.

This chain uses TRBV28 with TRBJ1-5; TRBD1 matches at 10 bases. The CDR3 runs to 15 residues. V lost 7 bases and J lost 2; bases outside the gene matches: 5. The germline V gene has CDR1 MDHEN and CDR2 SYDVKM. The CDR3 reads CASIRDRGGNQPQHF. As DNA, the CDR3 is TGTGCCAGCATTCGGGACAGGGGAGGCAATCAGCCCCAGCATTTT.

This chain joins TRBV28 and TRBJ1-2; unclear D gene. V was clipped by 3 bases and J by 2 bases, with 7 bases between them. CDR3 length: 13 residues. Germline values: CDR1 MDHEN, CDR2 SYDVKM. The CDR3 DNA is TGTGCCAGCAGTTTTGGGAGAAACTATGGCTACACCTTC. Translated: CASSFGRNYGYTF.

The chain couples TRBV7-3 to TRBJ1-6; TRBD1 might be the D (5 bases). The length of the CDR3 is 15 residues. Germline CDR1 SGHTA, CDR2 FQGTGA. The V end lost 5 bases, the J end lost 5 bases, and 13 bases lay between the germline ends. CDR3 protein: CASSLSTADNSPLHF. Written as DNA, the CDR3 is TGTGCCAGCAGCCTCTCGACAGCTGATAATTCACCCCTCCACTTT.

This clone was detected only once. The chain carries TRBV18 and TRBJ1-2; weak D call: TRBD1 (5 bases). Germline values: CDR1 KGHSH, CDR2 LQKENI. The length of the CDR3 is 16 residues. V was trimmed by 3 bases and J by 2 bases, leaving 16 bases between them. CDR3 DNA sequence: TGTGCCAGCTCACCCGACTTCAATCAGGGAAACTATGGCTACACCTTC. It yields the protein CASSPDFNQGNYGYTF.

Only a few counts were recorded for this clone. V is TRBV5-1 and J is TRBJ1-1; 7 bases are shared with TRBD1. The CDR3 runs to 13 residues. Trimming took 4 bases from V and 3 from J; bases not matched to a gene: 3. From germline, CDR1 is SGHRS and CDR2 YFSETQ. As DNA, the CDR3 is TGCGCCAGCAGCGGCACAGGGGACACTGAAGCTTTCTTT. Its translation: CASSGTGDTEAFF.

The chain combines TRBV28 with TRBJ1-1, with 9 bases aligning to TRBD1. V dropped 2 bases and J dropped 6; count of bases not matched to a gene: 7. Germline V gene data show CDR1 as MDHEN and CDR2 as SYDVKM. This CDR3 spans 15 amino acids. The CDR3 DNA is TGTGCCAGCAGTTTACCTTCGGGACAGGGCCCTGAAGCTTTCTTT. It codes for CASSLPSGQGPEAFF.

This chain connects TRBV7-2 to TRBJ1-2, with TRBD1 matching over 7 bases. In germline, CDR1 is SGHTA, CDR2 FQGNSA. This CDR3 has 15 residues. Trimming removed 5 bases from V and 4 bases from J; junction bases left unmatched: 10. In DNA form, the CDR3 reads TGTGCCAGCAGCCCAATGGACAGGATCCCCTATGGCTACACCTTC. Translated: CASSPMDRIPYGYTF.

The V call is TRBV19, the J call TRBJ2-5; D is perhaps TRBD1 (6 bases). The V end lost 5 bases, the J end lost 3 bases, and 16 bases lay between the germline ends. This CDR3 spans 15 amino acids. Germline V CDR1 and CDR2: LNHDA, SQIVND (reference sequence). The CDR3 sequence: CASSPQDRLEETQYF. CDR3 coding DNA: TGTGCCAGTAGTCCTCAAGACAGGCTAGAAGAGACCCAGTACTTC.

The chain has TRBV5-1 and TRBJ2-3, with D uncertain. Germline V CDR1 and CDR2: SGHRS, YFSETQ. This CDR3 is 13 amino acids long. Trimming stripped 1 base from V and 1 base from J, with 4 bases between. The CDR3 loop reads CASSLIGTDTQYF. The CDR3 nucleotides read TGCGCCAGCAGCTTGATAGGCACAGATACGCAGTATTTT.

The V call is TRBV5-4, the J call TRBJ2-3; 9 bases align to TRBD1. With V trimmed by 4 bases and J by 4 bases, 13 bases remained unmatched. Germline CDR1 is SGHNT and CDR2 is YYREEE (reference sequence). CDR3 length: 17 residues. CDR3 in DNA: TGTGCCAGCAGCAGACCGGACAGGGGAATGACCTCAGATACGCAGTATTTT. Translation gives CASSRPDRGMTSDTQYF. The full variable domain, completed using reference TRBV5-4 and TRBJ2-3, is ETGVTQSPTHLIKTRGQQVTLRCSSQSGHNTVSWYQQALGQGPQFIFQYYREEENGRGNFPPRFSGLQFPNYSSELNVNALELDDSALYLCASSRPDRGMTSDTQYFGPGTRLTVL.

The chain uses TRBV11-2 and TRBJ2-7; 10 bases match TRBD1. The germline V gene has CDR1 SGHAT and CDR2 FQNNGV. With V trimmed by 0 bases and J by 3 bases, 5 bases remained unmatched. The CDR3 has 16 amino acids. Here the CDR3 DNA reads TGTGCCAGCAGCTTAGAATCGTGGACAGGGGGCTACGAGCAGTACTTC. This sequence encodes CASSLESWTGGYEQYF.

J is TRBJ2-5 and V is TRBV9; 8 bases are a match to TRBD1. The CDR3 contains 13 residues. Germline lookup yields CDR1 SGDLS and CDR2 YYNGEE. With V trimmed by 3 bases and J by 5 bases, 3 bases remained unmatched. The CDR3 nucleotides are TGTGCCAGCAGCGGGACAGGGAGCGAGACCCAGTACTTC. Translating gives CASSGTGSETQYF.

V gene TRBV21-1 combines with J gene TRBJ1-5; the D call in the table, TRBD1, was not verified against the DNA. TRBV21-1 corresponds to a pseudogene. The CDR3 extends over 14 amino acids. The chain's CDR3 is CASSVTGTYQPQHF. The CDR3 bases are TGTGCCAGCAGCGTAACAGGGACGTATCAGCCCCAGCATTTT.

The chain is built from TRBV25-1 and TRBJ1-6, with D perhaps TRBD1 (6 bases). Trimming removed 1 base at V and 6 bases at J, with 13 bases between. This CDR3 has 16 amino acids. Germline CDR1 and CDR2: MGHDK and SYGVNS. This CDR3 is CASSESGAVGNSPLHF. The CDR3 DNA reads as TGTGCCAGCAGTGAATCAGGGGCAGTAGGTAATTCACCCCTCCACTTT.

The chain joins TRBV14 to TRBJ1-4; D gene ambiguous. In germline, CDR1 is SGHDN, CDR2 FVKESK. The CDR3 loop spans 13 amino acids. Deletions cut 5 bases from V and 4 bases from J, with 8 bases between. The chain's CDR3 is CASSGQINEKLFF. CDR3 nucleotide sequence: TGTGCCAGCAGCGGGCAGATTAATGAAAAACTGTTTTTT.

The chain is built from TRBV27 and TRBJ2-7, with 11 bases fitting TRBD2. From germline, CDR1 is MNHEY and CDR2 SMNVEV (reference sequence). Trimming cost V 6 bases and J 1 base; bases outside gene matches: 2. The CDR3 loop spans 14 amino acids. DNA for the CDR3: TGTGCCAGCAGCGGACTAGCGGGTTCCTACGAGCAGTACTTC. It encodes CASSGLAGSYEQYF.

The chain uses TRBV5-4 and TRBJ1-1; a weak D match, TRBD1 (6 bases). V was shortened by 4 bases and J by 4 bases, with 11 bases between the two germline ends. The germline V gene has CDR1 SGHNT and CDR2 YYREEE (reference sequence). The CDR3 spans 13 residues. This CDR3 is CASSAQGITEAFF. CDR3 coding DNA: TGTGCCAGCAGCGCACAGGGAATCACTGAAGCTTTCTTT. Drawing the rest from reference TRBV5-4 and TRBJ1-1, the complete variable domain is ETGVTQSPTHLIKTRGQQVTLRCSSQSGHNTVSWYQQALGQGPQFIFQYYREEENGRGNFPPRFSGLQFPNYSSELNVNALELDDSALYLCASSAQGITEAFFGQGTRLTVV.